This is a list of T cell receptor beta chains from one sample in a study of T-cell reconstitution after alpha-beta-depleted transplantation in children. TCRdb used MiXCR to reprocess the PCR reads, holding one entry per CDR3 protein. The sample includes about 58,000 distinct CDR3 sequences, 44% of them seen just once. Sequences were derived from PBMCs, mostly from graft donor cells, sampled 360 days after TCRalphabeta/CD19-depleted stem cell transplant. The receptors originated from a male patient younger than 18 who had a stem cell transplant for acute lymphoblastic leukemia, so the T cells may come from the graft donor. The CDR3 runs from the conserved cysteine through the conserved F or W. The D gene is left open where the match is weak. Clone size is stated in some rows and not others, as once, few, many or a class when expanded.

D gene	V gene	J gene	clone size	CDR3 protein	CDR3 DNA
TRBD1	TRBV29-1	TRBJ2-1	.	CSVVGQERPYNEQFF	TGCAGCGTTGTGGGACAGGAGAGGCCCTACAATGAGCAGTTCTTC
.	TRBV7-9	TRBJ2-1	.	CASSFGFGGSYNEQFF	TGTGCCAGCAGCTTTGGTTTCGGGGGCTCCTACAATGAGCAGTTCTTC
TRBD2	TRBV5-1	TRBJ2-1	.	CASSSGGTASNEQFF	TGCGCCAGCAGCTCGGGGGGGACGGCTTCTAATGAGCAGTTCTTC
.	TRBV6-5	TRBJ1-2	few	CASSYSTSQGDYGYTF	TGTGCCAGCAGTTACTCGACAAGTCAGGGAGACTATGGCTACACCTTC
.	TRBV12-3/TRBV12-4	TRBJ2-3	.	CASSPPTQDTQYF	TGTGCCAGCAGCCCCCCGACCCAAGATACGCAGTATTTT
.	TRBV4-3	TRBJ2-5	.	CASSQDLRGGERTQYF	TGCGCCAGCAGCCAAGATCTACGTGGCGGGGAAAGAACCCAGTACTTC
.	TRBV7-2	TRBJ2-5	.	CASSLMTASETQYF	TGTGCCAGCAGCTTAATGACGGCGTCAGAGACCCAGTACTTC
.	TRBV12-3/TRBV12-4	TRBJ2-1	.	CASSLDSNYNEQFF	TGTGCCAGCAGTTTGGACTCGAATTACAATGAGCAGTTCTTC
.	TRBV5-1	TRBJ2-7	.	CASSLQGTYEQYF	TGCGCCAGCAGCTTGCAGGGGACCTACGAGCAGTACTTC
.	TRBV7-9	TRBJ2-1	.	CASSLKGRNEQFF	TGTGCCAGCAGCTTAAAGGGCCGTAATGAGCAGTTCTTC
.	TRBV7-8	TRBJ2-5	.	CASSLEVPRGGQETQYF	TGTGCCAGCAGCTTAGAAGTACCCCGGGGTGGACAAGAGACCCAGTACTTC
TRBD1	TRBV12-3/TRBV12-4	TRBJ1-6	.	CASSLQGWDSPLHF	TGTGCCAGCAGTCTACAGGGGTGGGATTCACCCCTCCACTTT
TRBD2	TRBV20-1	TRBJ2-5	.	CSANGGLAEQETQYF	TGCAGTGCTAATGGGGGACTAGCGGAACAAGAGACCCAGTACTTC
.	TRBV5-1	TRBJ1-6	.	CASSPGGGAPLHF	TGCGCCAGCAGCCCTGGCGGGGGGGCACCCCTCCACTTT
.	TRBV27	TRBJ2-5	.	CASRDLQETQYF	TGTGCCAGCAGAGATTTACAAGAGACCCAGTACTTC
.	TRBV12-3/TRBV12-4	TRBJ1-2	few	CASSLGGPIGYTF	TGTGCCAGCAGTTTGGGGGGCCCAATTGGCTACACCTTC
TRBD2	TRBV29-1	TRBJ2-3	few	CSVRGVTGLAIADTQYF	TGCAGCGTTCGGGGGGTAACGGGACTAGCGATCGCAGATACGCAGTATTTT
.	TRBV12-3/TRBV12-4	TRBJ2-4	.	CASRAVAKNIQYF	TGTGCCAGCAGGGCGGTCGCAAAGAACATTCAGTACTTC
.	TRBV20-1	TRBJ1-1	.	CSARGQGSLNTEAFF	TGCAGTGCTAGAGGCCAGGGGTCCTTGAACACTGAAGCTTTCTTT
.	TRBV5-1	TRBJ1-1	.	CASSQTSRTNTEAFF	TGCGCCAGCAGCCAAACCTCACGGACTAACACTGAAGCTTTCTTT
TRBD1	TRBV9	TRBJ2-2	.	CASSVDRGPHTGELFF	TGTGCCAGCAGCGTAGATAGGGGGCCGCACACCGGGGAGCTGTTTTTT
.	TRBV27	TRBJ2-5	.	CASSWRLPRETQYF	TGTGCCAGCAGTTGGCGACTCCCTCGGGAGACCCAGTACTTC
TRBD2	TRBV7-8	TRBJ2-1	few	CASSLVPSGRARSNEQFF	TGTGCCAGCAGCTTAGTTCCTAGCGGGAGGGCCCGGTCCAATGAGCAGTTCTTC
.	TRBV29-1	TRBJ2-7	.	CSALTGTWSSYEQYF	TGCAGCGCCCTCACCGGGACATGGAGCTCCTACGAGCAGTACTTC
.	TRBV6-4	TRBJ1-5	few	CASSDSFRVGNQPQHF	TGTGCCAGCAGTGACAGTTTCCGGGTCGGCAATCAGCCCCAGCATTTT
.	TRBV11-2	TRBJ2-1	.	CASSRYRGLSPYNEQFF	TGTGCCAGCAGCCGATACCGGGGCCTCAGTCCCTACAATGAGCAGTTCTTC
.	TRBV29-1	TRBJ1-1	.	CSVDDTPRSTEAFF	TGCAGCGTTGATGACACCCCAAGGAGCACTGAAGCTTTCTTT
.	TRBV5-1	TRBJ2-1	many	CASSFWASVVYNEQFF	TGCGCCAGCAGCTTTTGGGCGTCGGTCGTATACAATGAGCAGTTCTTC
.	TRBV10-3	TRBJ2-1	few	CAISSGSYNEQFF	TGTGCCATCAGCTCGGGATCCTACAATGAGCAGTTCTTC
TRBD1	TRBV20-1	TRBJ1-2	few	CSASTGDFDGYTF	TGCAGTGCTAGCACAGGGGATTTTGATGGCTACACCTTC
.	TRBV6-1	TRBJ1-1	.	CASRGGFEAFF	TGTGCCAGCCGGGGGGGCTTTGAAGCTTTCTTT
.	TRBV9	TRBJ1-2	few	CASSPGGGNYGYTF	TGTGCCAGCAGCCCCGGAGGAGGGAACTATGGCTACACCTTC
TRBD1	TRBV28	TRBJ2-1	.	CASSWTGTGVEQFF	TGTGCCAGCAGCTGGACCGGGACAGGGGTCGAGCAGTTCTTC
TRBD2	TRBV27	TRBJ2-7	.	CASRSLATLFEQYF	TGTGCCAGCAGATCACTAGCGACCCTCTTTGAGCAGTACTTC
TRBD2	TRBV12-3/TRBV12-4	TRBJ2-7	.	CASSLQFGRGYEQYF	TGTGCCAGCAGTCTCCAGTTTGGGAGGGGCTACGAGCAGTACTTC
TRBD1	TRBV10-2	TRBJ1-2	.	CATRDSANYGYTF	TGCGCCACACGGGACAGCGCTAACTATGGCTACACCTTC
TRBD1	TRBV9	TRBJ2-7	.	CASSGPGQGAEQYF	TGTGCCAGCAGCGGGCCGGGACAGGGGGCCGAGCAGTACTTC
.	TRBV11-2	TRBJ2-1	.	CASSLWGSSYNEQFF	TGTGCCAGCAGCTTATGGGGGAGCTCCTACAATGAGCAGTTCTTC
TRBD1	TRBV4-1	TRBJ2-4	.	CASSPVQDRGKENIQYF	TGCGCCAGCAGCCCCGTTCAGGACAGGGGTAAAGAAAACATTCAGTACTTC
.	TRBV5-1	TRBJ2-3	.	CASSFGRPQDTQYF	TGCGCCAGCAGCTTTGGGAGGCCTCAAGATACGCAGTATTTT
TRBD2	TRBV12-3/TRBV12-4	TRBJ2-7	.	CASSLRASGYEQYF	TGTGCCAGCAGTTTACGGGCTAGCGGATACGAGCAGTACTTC
.	TRBV12-3/TRBV12-4	TRBJ2-3	few	CASSLWVSGIGDTQYF	TGTGCCAGCAGTTTATGGGTCTCAGGGATAGGGGATACGCAGTATTTT